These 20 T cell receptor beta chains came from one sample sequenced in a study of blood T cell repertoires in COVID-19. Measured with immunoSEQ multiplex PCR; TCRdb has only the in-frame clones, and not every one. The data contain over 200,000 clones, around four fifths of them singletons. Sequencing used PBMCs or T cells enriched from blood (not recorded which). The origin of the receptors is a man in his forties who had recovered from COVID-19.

The CDR3 loop reads CASSELQGSSSPLHF. Written as DNA, the CDR3 is TGTGCCAGCAGTGAATTGCAGGGGTCTAGTTCACCCCTCCACTTT. The V call is TRBV2, the J call TRBJ1-6, with a possible D match to TRBD1 (6 bases). The germline gives CDR1 SNHLY, CDR2 FYNNEI. Trimming left V 2 bases short and J 9 bases short, with 14 bases between. The CDR3 sequence is 15 residues long.

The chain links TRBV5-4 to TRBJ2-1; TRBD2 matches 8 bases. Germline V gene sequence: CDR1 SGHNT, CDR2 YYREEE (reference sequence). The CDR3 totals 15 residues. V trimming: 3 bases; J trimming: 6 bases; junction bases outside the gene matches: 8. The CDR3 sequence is CASSYGTRSLNEQFF. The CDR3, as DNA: TGTGCCAGCAGCTATGGGACTAGGTCCCTCAATGAGCAGTTCTTC.

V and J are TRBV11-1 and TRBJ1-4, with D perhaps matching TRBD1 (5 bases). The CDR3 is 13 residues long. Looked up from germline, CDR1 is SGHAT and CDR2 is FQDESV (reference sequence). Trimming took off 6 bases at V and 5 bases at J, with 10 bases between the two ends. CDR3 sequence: CASRMTANEKLFF. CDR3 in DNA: TGTGCCAGCAGGATGACAGCGAATGAAAAACTGTTTTTT.

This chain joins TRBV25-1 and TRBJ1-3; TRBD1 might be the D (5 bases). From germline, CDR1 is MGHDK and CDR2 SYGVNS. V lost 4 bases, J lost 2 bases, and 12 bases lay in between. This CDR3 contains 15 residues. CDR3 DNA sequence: TGTGCCAGCAGTGTACCGGGGGGGACTGGAAACACCATATATTTT. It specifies CASSVPGGTGNTIYF.

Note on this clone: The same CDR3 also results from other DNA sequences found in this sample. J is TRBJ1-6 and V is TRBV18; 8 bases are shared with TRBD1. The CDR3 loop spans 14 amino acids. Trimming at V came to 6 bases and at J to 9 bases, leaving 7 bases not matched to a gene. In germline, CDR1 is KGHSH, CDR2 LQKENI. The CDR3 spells CASSPDRGSSPLHF. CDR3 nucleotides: TGTGCCAGCTCCCCAGACAGGGGTAGTTCACCCCTCCACTTT. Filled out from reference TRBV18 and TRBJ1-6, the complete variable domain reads NAGVMQNPRHLVRRRGQEARLRCSPMKGHSHVYWYRQLPEEGLKFMVYLQKENIIDESGMPKERFSAEFPKEGPSILRIQQVVRGDSAAYFCASSPDRGSSPLHFGNGTRLTVT.

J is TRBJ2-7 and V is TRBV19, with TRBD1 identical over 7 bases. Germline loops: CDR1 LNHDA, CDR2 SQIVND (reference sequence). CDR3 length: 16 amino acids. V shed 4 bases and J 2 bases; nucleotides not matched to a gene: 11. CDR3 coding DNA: TGTGCCAGTAGTACATTTTACAGGGGACCAGCCTACGAGCAGTACTTC. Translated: CASSTFYRGPAYEQYF.

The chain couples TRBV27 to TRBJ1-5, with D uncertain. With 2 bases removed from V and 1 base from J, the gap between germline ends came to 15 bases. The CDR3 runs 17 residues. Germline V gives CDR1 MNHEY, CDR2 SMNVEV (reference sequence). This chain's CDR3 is CASSLPKGRVSNQPQHF. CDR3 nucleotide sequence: TGTGCCAGCAGTTTACCAAAAGGGCGGGTAAGCAATCAGCCCCAGCATTTT.

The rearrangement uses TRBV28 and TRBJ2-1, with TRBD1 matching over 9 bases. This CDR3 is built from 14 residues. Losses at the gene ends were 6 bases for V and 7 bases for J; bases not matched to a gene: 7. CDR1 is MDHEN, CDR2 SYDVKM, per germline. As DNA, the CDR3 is TGTGCCAGCAGAGACAGGGGGAACGGTAATGAGCAGTTCTTC. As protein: CASRDRGNGNEQFF.

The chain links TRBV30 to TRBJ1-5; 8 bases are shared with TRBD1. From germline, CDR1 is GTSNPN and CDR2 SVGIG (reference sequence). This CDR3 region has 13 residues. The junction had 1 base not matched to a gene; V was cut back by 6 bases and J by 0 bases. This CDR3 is CACGQGSNQPQHF. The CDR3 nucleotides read TGTGCCTGCGGACAGGGTAGCAATCAGCCCCAGCATTTT. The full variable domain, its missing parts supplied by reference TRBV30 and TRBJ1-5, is SQTIHQWPATLVQPVGSPLSLECTVEGTSNPNLYWYRQAAGRGLQLLFYSVGIGQISSEVPQNLSASRPQDRQFILSSKKLLLSDSGFYLCACGQGSNQPQHFGDGTRLSIL.

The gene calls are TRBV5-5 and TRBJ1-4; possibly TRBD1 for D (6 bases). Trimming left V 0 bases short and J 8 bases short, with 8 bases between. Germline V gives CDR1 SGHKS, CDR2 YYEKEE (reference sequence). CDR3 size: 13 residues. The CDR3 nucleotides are TGTGCCAGCAGCTTGGCAGGGGCGGAAAAACTGTTTTTT. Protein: CASSLAGAEKLFF.

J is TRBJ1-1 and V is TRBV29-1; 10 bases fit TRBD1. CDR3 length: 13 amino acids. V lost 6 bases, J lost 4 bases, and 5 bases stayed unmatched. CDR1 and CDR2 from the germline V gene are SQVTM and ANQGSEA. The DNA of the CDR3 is TGCAGCGTAGCCGGGACAGGGGCCACTGAAGCTTTCTTT. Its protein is CSVAGTGATEAFF.

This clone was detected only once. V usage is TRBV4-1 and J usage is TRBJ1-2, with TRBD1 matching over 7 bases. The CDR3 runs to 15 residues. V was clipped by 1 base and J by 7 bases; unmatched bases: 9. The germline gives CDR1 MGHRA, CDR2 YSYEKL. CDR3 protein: CASSQGGFDRAGYTF. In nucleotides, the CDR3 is TGCGCCAGCAGCCAAGGGGGGTTCGACAGGGCTGGCTACACCTTC.

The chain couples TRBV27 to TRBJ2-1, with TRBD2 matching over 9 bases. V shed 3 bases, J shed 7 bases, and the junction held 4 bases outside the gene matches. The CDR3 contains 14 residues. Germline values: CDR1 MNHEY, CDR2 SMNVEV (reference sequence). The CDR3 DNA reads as TGTGCCAGCAGTTTTCTAGCGGGAACGAATGAGCAGTTCTTC. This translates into CASSFLAGTNEQFF.

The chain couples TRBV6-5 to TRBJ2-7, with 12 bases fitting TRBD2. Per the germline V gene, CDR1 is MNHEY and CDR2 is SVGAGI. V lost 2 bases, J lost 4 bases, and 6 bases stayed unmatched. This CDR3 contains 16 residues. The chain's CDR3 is CASSYAGGLAGYEQYF. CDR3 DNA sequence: TGTGCCAGCAGTTACGCGGGTGGACTAGCGGGATACGAGCAGTACTTC.

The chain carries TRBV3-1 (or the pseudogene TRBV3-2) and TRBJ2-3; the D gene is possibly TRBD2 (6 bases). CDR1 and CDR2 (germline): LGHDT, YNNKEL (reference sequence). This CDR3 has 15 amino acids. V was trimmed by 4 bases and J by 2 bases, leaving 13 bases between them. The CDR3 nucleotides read TGTGCCAGCAGCCGAGGCTGGGAGGCCACAGATACGCAGTATTTT. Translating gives CASSRGWEATDTQYF.

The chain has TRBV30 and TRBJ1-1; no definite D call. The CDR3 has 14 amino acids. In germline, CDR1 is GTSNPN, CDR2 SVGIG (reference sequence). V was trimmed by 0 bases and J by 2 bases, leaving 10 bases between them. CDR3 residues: CAWSVKTGNTEAFF. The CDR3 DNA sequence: TGTGCCTGGAGTGTTAAAACGGGTAACACTGAAGCTTTCTTT.

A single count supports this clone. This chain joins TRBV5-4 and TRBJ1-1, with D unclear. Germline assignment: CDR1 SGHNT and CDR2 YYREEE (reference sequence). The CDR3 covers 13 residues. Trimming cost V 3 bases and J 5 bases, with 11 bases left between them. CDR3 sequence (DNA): TGTGCCAGCAGCTCGTCGGGTGGGACTGAAGCTTTCTTT. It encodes CASSSSGGTEAFF.

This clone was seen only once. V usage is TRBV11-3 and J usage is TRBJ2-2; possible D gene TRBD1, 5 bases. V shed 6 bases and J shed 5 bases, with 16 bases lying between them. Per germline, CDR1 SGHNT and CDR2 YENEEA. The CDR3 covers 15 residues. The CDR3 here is CASSLTGKQTGELFF. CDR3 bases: TGTGCCAGCAGTCTTACAGGAAAACAGACCGGGGAGCTGTTTTTT.

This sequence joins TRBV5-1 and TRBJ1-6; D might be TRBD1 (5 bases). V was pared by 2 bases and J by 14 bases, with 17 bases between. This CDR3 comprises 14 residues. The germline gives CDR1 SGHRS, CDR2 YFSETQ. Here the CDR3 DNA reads TGCGCCAGCAGCTTCGGCGACAGCGATTCGGCCCTCCACTTT. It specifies CASSFGDSDSALHF.

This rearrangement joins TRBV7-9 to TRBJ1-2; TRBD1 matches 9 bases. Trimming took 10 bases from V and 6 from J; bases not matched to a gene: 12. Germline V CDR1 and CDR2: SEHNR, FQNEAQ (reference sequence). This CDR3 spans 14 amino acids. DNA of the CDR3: TGTGCCAACTCCAAACAGGGGGCGGAAGATGGCTACACCTTC. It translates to CANSKQGAEDGYTF.